A single sample is the source of the 20 T cell receptor beta chains below, sequenced in a study of blood T cell repertoires in COVID-19. Only in-frame clones appear in the TCRdb table, and some are missing; sequencing was by immunoSEQ multiplex PCR. The top ten clones hold approximately 10% of a sample with tens of thousands of clones, under 85% of them seen once. Specimen: peripheral blood. These receptors were collected from a man between 70 and 80 years old with acute or convalescent COVID-19.

This clone was observed a handful of times. Other DNA variants within this sample encode the same CDR3. The CDR3 DNA reads as TGTGCCAGCAGCTCCTTACAGGGAGACAAAAACATTCAGTACTTC. Protein sequence: CASSSLQGDKNIQYF. J is TRBJ2-4 and V is TRBV5-6; D may be TRBD1 (6 bases). V gave up 3 bases and J gave up 3 bases, with 13 bases separating them. The V gene's germline CDR1 is SGHDT and CDR2 YYEEEE. The CDR3 covers 15 residues.

V gene TRBV29-1 combines with J gene TRBJ2-1; 10 bases map to TRBD1. The CDR3 runs 14 residues. Germline assignment: CDR1 SQVTM and CDR2 ANQGSEA. With V trimmed by 5 bases and J by 10 bases, 11 bases remained unmatched. The CDR3 DNA sequence: TGCAGCGTTAGGAGGGACAGGGGAGGAAGGGAGCAGTTCTTC. Its protein product is CSVRRDRGGREQFF.

The chain joins TRBV5-6 to TRBJ2-7; perhaps TRBD1 as D (6 bases). With 3 bases removed from V and 3 bases from J, the gap between germline ends came to 13 bases. The CDR3 has 14 residues. Germline values: CDR1 SGHDT, CDR2 YYEEEE. This CDR3 is CASSSQGFRYEQYF. The CDR3 region has the DNA TGTGCCAGCAGCTCACAGGGCTTCCGCTACGAGCAGTACTTC.

The chain combines TRBV7-3 with TRBJ2-3; 8 nucleotides align to TRBD2. Germline V gives CDR1 SGHTA, CDR2 FQGTGA. The CDR3 sequence is 15 residues long. V gave up 5 bases and J gave up 4 bases; unmatched junction bases: 8. The CDR3 is CASSHRGGPADTQYF. The CDR3, as DNA: TGTGCCAGCAGCCATCGGGGGGGCCCGGCAGATACGCAGTATTTT.

This chain connects TRBV28 to TRBJ1-5; D gene unclear. V lost 8 bases to trimming and J lost 0 bases, with 17 bases between them. The CDR3 loop spans 16 amino acids. CDR1 and CDR2 (germline): MDHEN, SYDVKM. This CDR3 reads CASGPGVTYSNQPQHF. DNA for the CDR3: TGTGCCAGCGGGCCAGGCGTGACCTATAGCAATCAGCCCCAGCATTTT.

The gene calls are TRBV7-2 and TRBJ2-5; 7 nucleotides align to TRBD1. The CDR3 runs to 14 residues. After removal of 8 bases from V and 4 bases from J, the junction contained 10 bases not matched to a gene. CDR1 is SGHTA, CDR2 FQGNSA, per germline. The CDR3 nucleotides read TGTGCCAGCGTCTCTACCTACAGGGGAGAGACCCAGTACTTC. Amino acids: CASVSTYRGETQYF.

This chain joins TRBV5-4 and TRBJ1-2; D is unclear. The CDR3 runs to 15 residues. Per germline, CDR1 SGHNT and CDR2 YYREEE (reference sequence). Between the trimmed V and J ends, which lost 5 bases and 4 bases, there was a span of 18 bases. In nucleotides, the CDR3 is TGTGCCAGCAGGCGCGGTGGCAGCCCAAGCTATGGCTACACCTTC. Translating it yields CASRRGGSPSYGYTF.

The chain recombines TRBV28 with TRBJ1-2; 7 bases fit TRBD1. In germline, CDR1 is MDHEN, CDR2 SYDVKM. V was pared by 7 bases and J by 4 bases, with 9 bases of the junction left unmatched. The CDR3 has 14 residues. CDR3 region: CASIPTGKGYGYTF. In DNA form, the CDR3 reads TGTGCCAGCATCCCGACAGGGAAAGGCTATGGCTACACCTTC.

The chain uses TRBV29-1 and TRBJ2-3; D remains ambiguous. The ends were cut back, 6 bases at V and 6 bases at J, with 7 bases in the middle. This CDR3 spans 10 amino acids. The V gene's germline CDR1 is SQVTM and CDR2 ANQGSEA. CDR3 bases: TGCAGCGTCCGAGAGGATACGCAGTATTTT. It codes for CSVREDTQYF.

The V call is TRBV19, the J call TRBJ2-6; no firm D call. With 1 base removed from V and 0 bases from J, the gap between germline ends came to 4 bases. The germline CDR1 and CDR2 sequences are LNHDA and SQIVND (reference sequence). The CDR3 totals 15 residues. The CDR3 DNA reads TGTGCCAGTAGTATAGTCCACTCTGGGGCCAACGTCCTGACTTTC. This gives the protein CASSIVHSGANVLTF.

The chain links TRBV27 to TRBJ1-6; TRBD1 matches at 7 bases. V trimming: 0 bases; J trimming: 7 bases; junction bases outside the gene matches: 6. CDR1 MNHEY and CDR2 SMNVEV come from the germline V gene (reference sequence). This CDR3 region has 16 residues. The CDR3: CASSLSLRDRNSPLHF. In DNA, the CDR3 is TGTGCCAGCAGTTTATCGTTACGGGACAGAAATTCACCCCTCCACTTT.

This clone is categorized as medium-sized. V is TRBV5-4 and J is TRBJ2-2; D unclear. From germline, CDR1 is SGHNT and CDR2 YYREEE (reference sequence). The CDR3 totals 12 residues. V lost 5 bases and J lost 6, with 8 bases in between. The CDR3, as DNA: TGTGCCAGCAGTAGTATTCCCGGGGAGCTGTTTTTT. This encodes CASSSIPGELFF.

The V gene is TRBV2, the J gene TRBJ2-3, with a weak D call TRBD1 (6 bases). The germline V gene encodes CDR1 SNHLY and CDR2 FYNNEI. The CDR3 is 14 residues long. V was cut by 8 bases and J by 4 bases, with 16 bases left in between. The CDR3 nucleotides are TGTGCCAGCGGTGGCCAGGGGCTAGCAGATACGCAGTATTTT. Its protein product is CASGGQGLADTQYF.

This rearrangement joins TRBV11-2 to TRBJ2-1, with a tentative D call TRBD2 (6 bases). The germline CDR1 and CDR2 sequences are SGHAT and FQNNGV. Trimming took off 1 base at V and 1 base at J, with 11 bases between the two ends. The length of the CDR3 is 16 residues. The CDR3 DNA follows: TGTGCCAGCAGCTTAGCGGCTAGCGCATCCTACAATGAGCAGTTCTTC. This sequence encodes CASSLAASASYNEQFF.

In this sample, this clone turned up many times. V usage is TRBV5-4 and J usage is TRBJ1-1; possible D gene TRBD1, 6 bases. The CDR3 loop spans 15 amino acids. Germline V gene data show CDR1 as SGHNT and CDR2 as YYREEE (reference sequence). Trimming cost V 5 bases and J 3 bases, with 17 bases left between them. Here the CDR3 DNA reads TGTGCCAGCAGACTCGCAAAACAGGGTGACACTGAAGCTTTCTTT. Protein sequence: CASRLAKQGDTEAFF.

CDR3 in amino acids: CASSLGMNTEAFF. In DNA, the CDR3 is TGTGCCAGCAGTTTGGGCATGAACACTGAAGCTTTCTTT. V gene TRBV2 combines with J gene TRBJ1-1; no clear D gene. The V gene's germline CDR1 is SNHLY and CDR2 FYNNEI. The CDR3 sequence is 13 residues long. V shed 5 bases and J shed 0 bases, with 7 bases lying between them.

The chain links TRBV27 to TRBJ2-1; D remains unclear. The CDR3 consists of 16 residues. Germline lookup yields CDR1 MNHEY and CDR2 SMNVEV (reference sequence). Trimming cost V 0 bases and J 3 bases, with 12 bases left between them. The CDR3 coding sequence is TGTGCCAGCAGTTTATCGGGCAGCTCATACTACAATGAGCAGTTCTTC. Translating it yields CASSLSGSSYYNEQFF.

This clone has only one observation. The V gene is TRBV11-2, the J gene TRBJ2-5; 8 bases are a match to TRBD1. The CDR3 is 14 amino acids. V was clipped by 3 bases and J by 1 base; unmatched bases: 1. Germline V gene lookup returns CDR1 SGHAT and CDR2 FQNNGV. CDR3 bases: TGTGCCAGCAGCTTGGGACAGGTCCAAGAGACCCAGTACTTC. Its protein is CASSLGQVQETQYF.

V usage is TRBV7-9 and J usage is TRBJ2-1, with D tentatively TRBD2 (7 bases). The CDR3 sequence is 15 residues long. V lost 2 bases and J lost 7, with 15 bases in between. Germline lookup yields CDR1 SEHNR and CDR2 FQNEAQ (reference sequence). CDR3 sequence: CASSLNGGGANEQFF. CDR3 nucleotide sequence: TGTGCCAGCAGCTTAAACGGAGGGGGGGCAAATGAGCAGTTCTTC.

The chain links TRBV4-1 to TRBJ2-7, with D possibly being TRBD1 (6 bases). CDR3 length: 15 amino acids. Germline CDR1 and CDR2: MGHRA and YSYEKL. Trimming stripped 0 bases from V and 0 bases from J, with 9 bases between. In DNA, the CDR3 is TGCGCCAGCAGCCAAGATAAGGACAGCTCCTACGAGCAGTACTTC. It is translated as CASSQDKDSSYEQYF.